This T cell receptor beta chain was recorded in a study of T cell responses to AZD1222 COVID-19 vaccine. Study-level findings and limits: A mostly white British donor set with more females was recruited, and clonal diversity was possibly underestimated. At baseline, seropositivity was found in only a handful of AZD1222 recipients.

Germline assignment: CDR1 GTSNPN and CDR2 SVGIG (reference sequence). This CDR3 has 13 residues. V dropped 0 bases and J dropped 7 bases, with 12 bases sitting between them. Pooling was applied to second doses at about 4 or about 12 weeks. Notes on this clone: The antigen is unknown.

Method: immunoSEQ multiplex PCR; TCRdb's copy keeps in-frame clones and lacks some. The sample contains fewer than 180,000 clones, 75% to 95% of which appear only once. This clonotype originated in an adult who received the AZD1222 COVID-19 vaccine. J is TRBJ1-1 and V is TRBV30; no reliable D call. This specimen was peripheral blood, taken 28 days after the second AZD1222 dose. CDR3 loop: CAWSVRLAIEAFF. DNA of the CDR3: TGTGCCTGGAGTGTGCGTTTAGCGATTGAAGCTTTCTTT.